The source of this T cell receptor beta chain is a study of cytomegalovirus exposure and HLA in healthy donors. PCR primers comprised 60 Vbeta and 13 Jbeta primers. Sequencing was performed with immunoSEQ multiplex PCR; in TCRdb, only in-frame clones are kept and a portion is missing. In the table there are about 100,000 clones, about three quarters of which are singletons. At collection, donors were nominally healthy, but unrecorded immune exposures were probable. CDR1 KGHSH and CDR2 LQKENI come from the germline V gene. The V end was cut by 4 bases, the J end by 5 bases, with 23 bases between. The CDR3 loop spans 17 amino acids.

The receptor was isolated from a man in his forties or fifties in good health and CMV-seropositive. The V gene is TRBV18, the J gene TRBJ1-1; D gene uncertain. Sequenced material: PBMCs. In nucleotides, the CDR3 is TGTGCCAGCTCACTGCGAATGGGTACCGGGATAAGGACTGAAGCTTTCTTT. Translating it yields CASSLRMGTGIRTEAFF. Combining the CDR3 with reference TRBV18 and TRBJ1-1 gives the whole variable domain NAGVMQNPRHLVRRRGQEARLRCSPMKGHSHVYWYRQLPEEGLKFMVYLQKENIIDESGMPKERFSAEFPKEGPSILRIQQVVRGDSAAYFCASSLRMGTGIRTEAFFGQGTRLTVV.